This TCR beta chain was profiled in a study of monozygotic twins with inflammatory bowel disease. Added by template switching were UMIs that each held a 6-nucleotide sample barcode. Both the TCRalpha cDNA and the TCRbeta cDNA were taken through two nested PCRs, lasting around 15 and 9 cycles. TCRdb reprocessed the 5' RACE reads, with one entry per CDR3 protein and no DNA. The listing contains some 440,000 distinct CDR3 sequences. Turning to this clonotype: The antigen remains undetermined.

General study results and limits: Variability in patient repertoires may have come partly from differing immunosuppressive treatments. Among T cells, the various subtypes were not distinguishable.

The CDR3 has 16 amino acids. Germline-derived CDR1 and CDR2 are DFQATT and SNEGSKA (reference sequence). The chain is built from TRBV20-1 and TRBJ2-1; the TRBD2 assignment by TCRdb is unverifiable without DNA. Sequenced input: blood. This sequence originates from a human donor with ulcerative colitis or Crohn's disease, or a healthy co-twin of an affected twin (not recorded which). CDR3 protein: CSAFSSGSKTYNEQFF.